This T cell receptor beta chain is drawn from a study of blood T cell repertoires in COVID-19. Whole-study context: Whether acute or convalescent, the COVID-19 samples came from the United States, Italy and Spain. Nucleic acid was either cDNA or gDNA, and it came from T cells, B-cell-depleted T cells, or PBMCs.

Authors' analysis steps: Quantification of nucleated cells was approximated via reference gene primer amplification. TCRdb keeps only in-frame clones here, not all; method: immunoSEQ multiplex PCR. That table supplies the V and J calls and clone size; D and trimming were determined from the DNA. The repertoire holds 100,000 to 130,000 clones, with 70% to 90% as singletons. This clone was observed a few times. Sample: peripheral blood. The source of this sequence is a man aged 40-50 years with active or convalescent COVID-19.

CDR3 loop: CASSQGTGRPYEQYF. Written as DNA, the CDR3 is TGCGCCAGCAGCCAAGGAACAGGTAGACCCTACGAGCAGTACTTC. The V gene is TRBV4-1, the J gene TRBJ2-7; tentatively, D is TRBD1 (5 bases). Trimming removed 1 base from V and 2 bases from J, with 12 bases in between. The CDR3 is made up of 15 amino acids. Germline loops: CDR1 MGHRA, CDR2 YSYEKL.